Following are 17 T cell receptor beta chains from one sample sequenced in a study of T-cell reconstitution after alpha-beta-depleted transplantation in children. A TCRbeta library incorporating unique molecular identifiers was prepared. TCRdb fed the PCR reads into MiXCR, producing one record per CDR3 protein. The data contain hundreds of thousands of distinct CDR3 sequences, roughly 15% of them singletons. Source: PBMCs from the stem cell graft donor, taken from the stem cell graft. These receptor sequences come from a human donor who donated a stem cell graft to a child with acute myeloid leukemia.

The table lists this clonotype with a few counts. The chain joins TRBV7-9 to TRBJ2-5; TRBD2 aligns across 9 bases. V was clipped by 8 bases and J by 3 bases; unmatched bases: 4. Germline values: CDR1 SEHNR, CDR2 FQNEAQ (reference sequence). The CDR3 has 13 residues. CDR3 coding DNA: TGTGCCAGCGACGCTAGCGGGGAAGAGACCCAGTACTTC. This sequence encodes CASDASGEETQYF. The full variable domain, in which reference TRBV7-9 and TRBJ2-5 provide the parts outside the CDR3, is DTGVSQNPRHKITKRGQNVTFRCDPISEHNRLYWYRQTLGQGPEFLTYFQNEAQLEKSRLLSDRFSAERPKGSFSTLEIQRTEQGDSAMYLCASDASGEETQYFGPGTRLLVL.

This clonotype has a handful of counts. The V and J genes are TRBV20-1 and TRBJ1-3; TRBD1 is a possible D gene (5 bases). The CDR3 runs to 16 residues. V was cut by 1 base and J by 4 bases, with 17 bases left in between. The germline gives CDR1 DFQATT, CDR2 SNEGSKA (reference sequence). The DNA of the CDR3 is TGCAGTGCTAGAGGGAGGGGAGGGTATGAAGGAAACACCATATATTTT. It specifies CSARGRGGYEGNTIYF.

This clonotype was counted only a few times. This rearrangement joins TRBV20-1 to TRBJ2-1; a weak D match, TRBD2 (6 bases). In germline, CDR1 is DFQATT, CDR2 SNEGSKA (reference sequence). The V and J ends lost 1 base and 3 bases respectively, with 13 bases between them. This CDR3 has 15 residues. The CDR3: CSARGVLANYNEQFF. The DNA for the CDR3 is TGCAGTGCTAGAGGGGTACTAGCTAACTACAATGAGCAGTTCTTC.

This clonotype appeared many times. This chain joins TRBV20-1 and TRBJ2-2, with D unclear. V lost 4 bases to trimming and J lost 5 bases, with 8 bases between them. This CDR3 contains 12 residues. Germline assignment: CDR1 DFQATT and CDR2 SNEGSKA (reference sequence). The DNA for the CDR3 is TGCAGTGCTAACCTTCCAACCGGGGAGCTGTTTTTT. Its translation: CSANLPTGELFF.

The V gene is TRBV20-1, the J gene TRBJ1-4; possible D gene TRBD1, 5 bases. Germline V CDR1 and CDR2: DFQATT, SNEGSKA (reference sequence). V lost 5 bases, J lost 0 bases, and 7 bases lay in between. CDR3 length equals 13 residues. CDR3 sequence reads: CSAVQATNEKLFF. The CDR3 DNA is TGCAGTGCTGTACAGGCAACTAATGAAAAACTGTTTTTT.

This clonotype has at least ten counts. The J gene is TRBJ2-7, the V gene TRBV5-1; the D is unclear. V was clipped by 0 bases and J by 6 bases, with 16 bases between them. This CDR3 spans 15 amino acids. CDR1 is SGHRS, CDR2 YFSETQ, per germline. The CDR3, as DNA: TGCGCCAGCAGCTTGGGTCCAGAAGGCGGCGCCGAGCAGTACTTC. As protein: CASSLGPEGGAEQYF.

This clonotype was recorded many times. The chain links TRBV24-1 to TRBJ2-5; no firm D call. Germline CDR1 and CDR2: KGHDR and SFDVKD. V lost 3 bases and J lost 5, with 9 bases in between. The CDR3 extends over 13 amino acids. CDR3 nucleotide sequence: TGTGCCACCAGTGATCTTCCTTGGGAGACCCAGTACTTC. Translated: CATSDLPWETQYF.

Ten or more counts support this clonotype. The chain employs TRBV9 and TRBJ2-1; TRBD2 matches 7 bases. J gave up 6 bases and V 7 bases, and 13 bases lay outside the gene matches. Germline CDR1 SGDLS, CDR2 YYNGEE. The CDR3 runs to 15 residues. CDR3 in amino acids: CASGLTRGYRNEQFF. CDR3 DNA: TGTGCCAGCGGCCTGACGCGGGGGTATCGCAATGAGCAGTTCTTC.

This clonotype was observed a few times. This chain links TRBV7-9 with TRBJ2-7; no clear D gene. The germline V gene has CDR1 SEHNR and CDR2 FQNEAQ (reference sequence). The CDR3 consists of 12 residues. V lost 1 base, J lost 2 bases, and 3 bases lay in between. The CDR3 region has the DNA TGTGCCAGCAGCTTAGGGGCCTACGAGCAGTACGTC. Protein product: CASSLGAYEQYV.

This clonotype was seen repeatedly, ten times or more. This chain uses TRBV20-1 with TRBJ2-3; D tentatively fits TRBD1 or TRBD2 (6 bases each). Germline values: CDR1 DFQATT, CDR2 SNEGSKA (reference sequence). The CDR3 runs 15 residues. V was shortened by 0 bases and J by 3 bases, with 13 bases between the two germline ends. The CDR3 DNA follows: TGCAGTGCTAGAGATAGGAGGGGGTGGACAGATACGCAGTATTTT. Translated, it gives CSARDRRGWTDTQYF.

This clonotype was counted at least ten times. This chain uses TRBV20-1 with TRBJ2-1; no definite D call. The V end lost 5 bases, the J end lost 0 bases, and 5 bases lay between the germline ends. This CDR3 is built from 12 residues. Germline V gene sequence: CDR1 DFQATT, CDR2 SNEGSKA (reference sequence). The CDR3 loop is CSAPSSYNEQFF. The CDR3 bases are TGCAGTGCTCCTTCCTCCTACAATGAGCAGTTCTTC.

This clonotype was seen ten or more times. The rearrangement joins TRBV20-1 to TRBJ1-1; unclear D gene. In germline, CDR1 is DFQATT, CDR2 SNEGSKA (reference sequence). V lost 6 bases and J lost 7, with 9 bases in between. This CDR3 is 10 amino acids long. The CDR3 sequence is CSAVHLEAFF. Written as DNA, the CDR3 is TGCAGTGCGGTACACCTTGAAGCTTTCTTT.

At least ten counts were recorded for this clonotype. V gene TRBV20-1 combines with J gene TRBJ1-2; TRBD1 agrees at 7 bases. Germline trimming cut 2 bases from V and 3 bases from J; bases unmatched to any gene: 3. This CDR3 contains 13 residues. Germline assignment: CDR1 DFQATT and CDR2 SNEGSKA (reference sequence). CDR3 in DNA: TGCAGTGCTAGAACAGGGGAGGACTATGGCTACACCTTC. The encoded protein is CSARTGEDYGYTF.

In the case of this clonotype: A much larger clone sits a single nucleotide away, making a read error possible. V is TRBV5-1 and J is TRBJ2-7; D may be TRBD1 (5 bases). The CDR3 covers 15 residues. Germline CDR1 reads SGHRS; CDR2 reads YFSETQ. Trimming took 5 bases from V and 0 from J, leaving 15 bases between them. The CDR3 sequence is CASRLGSGNSYEQYV. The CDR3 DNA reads TGCGCCAGCAGGTTAGGGTCAGGGAACTCCTACGAGCAGTACGTC.

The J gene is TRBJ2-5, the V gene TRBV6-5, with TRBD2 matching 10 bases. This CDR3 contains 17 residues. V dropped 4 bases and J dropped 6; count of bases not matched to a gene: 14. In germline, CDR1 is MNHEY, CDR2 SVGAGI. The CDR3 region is CASSFIAGGRDQKTQYF. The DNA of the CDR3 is TGTGCCAGCAGTTTTATAGCGGGGGGCCGGGATCAAAAGACCCAGTACTTC.

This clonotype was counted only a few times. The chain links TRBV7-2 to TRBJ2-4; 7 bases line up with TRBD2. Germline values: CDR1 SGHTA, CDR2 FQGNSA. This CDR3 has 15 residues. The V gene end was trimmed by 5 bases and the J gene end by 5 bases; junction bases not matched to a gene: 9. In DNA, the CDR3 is TGTGCCAGCAGCCGGGGCCTTGGGGGGGAAAACATTCAGTACTTC. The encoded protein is CASSRGLGGENIQYF.

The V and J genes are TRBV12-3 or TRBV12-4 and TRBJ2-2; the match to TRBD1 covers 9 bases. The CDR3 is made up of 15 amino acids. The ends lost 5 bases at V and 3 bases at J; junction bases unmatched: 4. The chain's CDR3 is CASSIWTGDTGELFF. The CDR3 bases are TGTGCCAGCAGTATCTGGACAGGGGACACCGGGGAGCTGTTTTTT.